This is a list of T cell receptor beta chains from one sample in a study of beta chain features in type 1 diabetes. The repertoire was sequenced with immunoSEQ multiplex PCR; TCRdb's copy has only in-frame clones and lacks some. The sample lists 300,000 or so clones, 7.5% to 9% occurring once. Sequencing used central memory CD4+ T cells from blood. These receptors all come from a young woman in good health. Both conserved end residues are part of each CDR3.

CASSQFARGMGTDTQYF,TRBJ2-3,TRBV4-3
CASSQDLTGMNTEAFF,TRBJ1-1,TRBV4-3
CASSYGGWDQPQHF,TRBJ1-5,TRBV6-6
CASSLWGTGLGGYTF,TRBJ1-2,TRBV5-5
CASRIIDSGANVLTF,TRBJ2-6,TRBV6-5
CASSLRGSGENEQFF,TRBJ2-1,TRBV7-9
CASSSRDRIYEQYF,TRBJ2-7,TRBV19
CASRPARGTSGLF,TRBJ2-1,TRBV28
CASSNTGANVLTF,TRBJ2-6,TRBV6-4
CASSRGMEFF,TRBJ2-1,TRBV21-1
CASSLVGEETQYF,TRBJ2-5,TRBV5-6
CASSFTSGRVPNEQFF,TRBJ2-1,TRBV7-9
CASSWASRSTDTQYF,TRBJ2-3,TRBV6-5
CASRERRGDIQYF,TRBJ2-4,TRBV10-2
CASSNVINEQFF,TRBJ2-1,TRBV19
CASSLQINEKLFF,TRBJ1-4,TRBV28
CASRPAGARSHQNYGYTF,TRBJ1-2,TRBV28
CASSYPRTGSLAYTF,TRBJ1-2,TRBV6-6
CSALENRGRNEQFF,TRBJ2-1,TRBV29-1
CSPRIASTDTQYF,TRBJ2-3,TRBV29-1
CAISDLTGYEQYF,TRBJ2-7,TRBV10-3
CASSDRAYEQYF,TRBJ2-7,TRBV2
CASSFTGSRNEQFF,TRBJ2-1,TRBV5-1
CAISELVADTQYF,TRBJ2-3,TRBV10-3
CAIRGQGNTEAFF,TRBJ1-1,TRBV10-3
CASSSTRPLSTFQYF,TRBJ2-7,TRBV28
CASSWASRAETQYF,TRBJ2-5,TRBV7-6
CASSLRWASGSRGMETQYF,TRBJ2-5,TRBV7-9